This T cell receptor beta chain came from a study of T cell changes during pregnancy in multiple sclerosis. Only in-frame clones appear in the TCRdb table, and some are missing; sequencing was by immunoSEQ multiplex PCR. The sample holds just over 80,000 clones; 90% to 95% are singletons and the top ten take over 0.95%. In this sample, this clone turned up once. The germline V gene has CDR1 SGHTA and CDR2 FQGNSA. The CDR3 consists of 14 residues. V lost 0 bases, J lost 5 bases, and 10 bases lay in between. The chain uses TRBV7-2 and TRBJ1-2; D perhaps matches TRBD1 (6 bases). The sequencing used peripheral blood, collected in the second trimester of pregnancy. The TCR originated in a female donor with multiple sclerosis, enrolled in a pregnancy study. CDR3 coding DNA: TGTGCCAGCAGCTTAGCATCAGGGGCGTATGGCTACACCTTC. Its translation: CASSLASGAYGYTF.